What follows is one T cell receptor (beta chain) and its context. Germline CDR1 WSHSY, CDR2 SAAADI. The CDR3 covers 16 residues. The V segment lost 6 bases and the J segment 5 bases; nucleotides outside the gene matches: 4. Method: immunoSEQ multiplex PCR; TCRdb's copy keeps in-frame clones and lacks some. The table includes 500,000 to 750,000 clones, roughly 90% detected once. These data originate in a study of shared T cell receptors in the human thymus. This sample also appeared in a second study, on human thymus T cells.

Sequences were obtained from thymocytes. The source is a boy younger than two with a congenital heart defect. The chain employs TRBV10-2 and TRBJ2-1; 16 bases are a match to TRBD2. This CDR3 is CASSPGLAGGHNEQFF. CDR3 DNA: TGCGCCAGCAGCCCGGGACTAGCGGGAGGGCACAATGAGCAGTTCTTC.